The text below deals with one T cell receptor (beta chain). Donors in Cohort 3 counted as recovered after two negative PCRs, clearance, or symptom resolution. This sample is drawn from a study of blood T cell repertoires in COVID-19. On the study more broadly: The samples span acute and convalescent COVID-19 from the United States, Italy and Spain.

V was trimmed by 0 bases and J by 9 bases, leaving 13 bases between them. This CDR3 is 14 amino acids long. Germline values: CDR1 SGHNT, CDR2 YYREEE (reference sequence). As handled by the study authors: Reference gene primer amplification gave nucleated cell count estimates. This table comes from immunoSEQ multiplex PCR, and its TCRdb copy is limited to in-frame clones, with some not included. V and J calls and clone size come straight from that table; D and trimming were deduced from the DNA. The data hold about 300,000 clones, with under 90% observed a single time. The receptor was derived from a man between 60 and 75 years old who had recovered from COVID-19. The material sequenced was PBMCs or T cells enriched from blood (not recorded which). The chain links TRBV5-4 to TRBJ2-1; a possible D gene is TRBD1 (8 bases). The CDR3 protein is CASSLVDREGEQFF. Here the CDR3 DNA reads TGTGCCAGCAGCTTGGTGGACAGGGAGGGTGAGCAGTTCTTC.